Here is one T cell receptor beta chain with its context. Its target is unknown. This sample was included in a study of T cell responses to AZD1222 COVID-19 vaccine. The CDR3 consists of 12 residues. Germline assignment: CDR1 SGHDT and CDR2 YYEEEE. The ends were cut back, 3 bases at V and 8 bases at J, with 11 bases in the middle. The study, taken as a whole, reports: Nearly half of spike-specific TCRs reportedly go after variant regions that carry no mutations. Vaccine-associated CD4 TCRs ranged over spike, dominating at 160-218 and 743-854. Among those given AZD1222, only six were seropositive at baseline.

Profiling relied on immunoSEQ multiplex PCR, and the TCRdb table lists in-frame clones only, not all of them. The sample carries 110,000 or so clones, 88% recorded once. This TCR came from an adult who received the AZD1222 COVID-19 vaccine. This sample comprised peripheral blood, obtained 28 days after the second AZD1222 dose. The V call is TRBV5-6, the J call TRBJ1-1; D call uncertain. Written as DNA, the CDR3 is TGTGCCAGCAGCTCCGCGACACCCGAAGCTTTCTTT. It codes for CASSSATPEAFF.